Below, one TCR beta chain is given with its context. Repertoires were generated with immunoSEQ multiplex PCR, while TCRdb's copy carries only in-frame clones and drops some. The sample contains hundreds of thousands of clones, 88% of which appear only once. The sample is drawn from a study of blood T cell repertoires in COVID-19. The CDR3 contains 15 residues. The V end lost 2 bases, the J end lost 8 bases, and 18 bases lay between the germline ends. The V gene's germline CDR1 is SGHAT and CDR2 FQNNGV. The material sequenced was PBMCs or T cells enriched from blood (not recorded which). The rearrangement joins TRBV11-2 to TRBJ1-2; a possible D gene is TRBD1 (5 bases). The receptor was derived from a woman aged 35 to 49 with acute COVID-19. The CDR3 DNA reads TGTGCCAGCAGCTTATTCTTCGCGGGGGAACGAGGCTACACCTTC. Amino acid sequence: CASSLFFAGERGYTF.